The next 20 T cell receptor beta chains were all read from a single sample in a study of T cell repertoires in cytomegalovirus infection. TCRdb analysed the reads with MiXCR anew, one entry per CDR3 protein. In the table there are some 150,000 distinct CDR3 sequences, 20% to 30% of which are singletons. The sample was PBMCs. These receptors came from a human donor in good health (CMV status not recorded). Some clones in this sample may be carry-over from other donors' samples.

This rearrangement joins TRBV28 to TRBJ1-2, with D perhaps matching TRBD1 (6 bases). This CDR3 region has 16 residues. The germline gives CDR1 MDHEN, CDR2 SYDVKM. The ends were cut back, 5 bases at V and 4 bases at J, with 20 bases in the middle. The CDR3 DNA is TGTGCCAGCAGTGTGACAGGTCTTGGGCCTATCTATGGCTACACCTTC. Translated, it gives CASSVTGLGPIYGYTF.

The rearrangement joins TRBV12-3 or TRBV12-4 to TRBJ2-1; D is possibly TRBD1 (5 bases). Trimming pared 1 base from V and 6 bases from J, leaving 10 bases between. The length of the CDR3 is 14 residues. The DNA of the CDR3 is TGTGCCAGCAGTTTAGGCGGTAGGGGCAATGAGCAGTTCTTC. It codes for CASSLGGRGNEQFF.

Many counts were recorded for this clonotype. V usage is TRBV11-2 and J usage is TRBJ1-1; 7 bases line up with TRBD1. CDR1 and CDR2 (germline): SGHAT, FQNNGV. The CDR3 sequence is 14 residues long. V gave up 4 bases and J gave up 1 base; unmatched junction bases: 3. The CDR3 sequence is CASSSRTGNTEAFF. CDR3 coding DNA: TGTGCCAGCAGCTCTCGGACAGGGAACACTGAAGCTTTCTTT.

This clonotype was observed at least ten times. This rearrangement joins TRBV6-2 or TRBV6-3 to TRBJ2-7; D ambiguous. The CDR3 extends over 14 amino acids. Germline V gene data show CDR1 as MNHEY and CDR2 as SVGEGT. V lost 0 bases to trimming and J lost 4 bases, with 10 bases between them. CDR3 nucleotide sequence: TGTGCCAGCAGTTACTCAAGGGATGAGTACGAGCAGTACTTC. Protein sequence: CASSYSRDEYEQYF.

The CDR3 DNA reads as TGTGCCAGCAGCATACCCCAGGGAGAGACCCAGTACTTC. This sequence encodes CASSIPQGETQYF. V and J are TRBV7-9 and TRBJ2-5, with D perhaps TRBD1 (5 bases). Between the trimmed V and J ends, which lost 5 bases and 4 bases, there was a span of 11 bases. Germline CDR1 SEHNR, CDR2 FQNEAQ (reference sequence). There are 13 residues in the CDR3.

This clonotype has at least ten counts. The chain is built from TRBV7-9 and TRBJ2-7; possible D gene TRBD2, 6 bases. Looked up from germline, CDR1 is SEHNR and CDR2 is FQNEAQ (reference sequence). The CDR3 covers 14 residues. Trimming removed 5 bases at V and 4 bases at J, with 15 bases between. The CDR3 region has the DNA TGTGCCAGCAGCCGTCAGTCCGCGGGGTACGAGCAGTACTTC. As protein: CASSRQSAGYEQYF.

The sample holds a few counts of this clonotype. The V gene is TRBV9, the J gene TRBJ2-3, with D perhaps assigned TRBD1 or TRBD2 (5 bases each). This CDR3 region has 16 residues. Per germline, CDR1 SGDLS and CDR2 YYNGEE. Trimming cost V 0 bases and J 0 bases, with 11 bases left between them. CDR3 residues: CASSVAAGSSTDTQYF. For the CDR3, the DNA is TGTGCCAGCAGCGTAGCGGCAGGGAGCAGCACAGATACGCAGTATTTT.

This clonotype was seen ten or more times. The chain has TRBV7-6 and TRBJ1-5, with D hard to call. Germline V gene data show CDR1 as SGHVS and CDR2 as FNYEAQ. V was pared by 5 bases and J by 7 bases, with 12 bases between. This CDR3 spans 13 amino acids. The CDR3 DNA reads as TGTGCCAGCAGCAAGAGTATGACCCAGCCCCAGCATTTT. It specifies CASSKSMTQPQHF.

In this sample, this clonotype turned up a few times. This chain uses TRBV7-2 with TRBJ1-1, with D perhaps TRBD1 (5 bases). Trimming took 5 bases from V and 1 from J, leaving 20 bases between them. This CDR3 contains 17 residues. Germline values: CDR1 SGHTA, CDR2 FQGNSA. The CDR3 here is CASSPISGGIQNTEAFF. The CDR3 DNA reads TGTGCCAGCAGCCCGATTTCGGGGGGAATCCAGAACACTGAAGCTTTCTTT.

This clonotype has ten or more counts. The V call is TRBV7-2, the J call TRBJ1-3, with a possible D match to TRBD1 (5 bases). Trimming removed 1 base from V and 2 bases from J, with 6 bases in between. The CDR3 contains 14 residues. Per germline, CDR1 SGHTA and CDR2 FQGNSA. The CDR3 DNA follows: TGTGCCAGCAGCTTAGGAGGGGCTGGAAACACCATATATTTT. Protein: CASSLGGAGNTIYF.

The chain employs TRBV20-1 and TRBJ2-7; possibly TRBD1 for D (5 bases). The CDR3 runs to 13 residues. CDR1 is DFQATT and CDR2 is SNEGSKA in the germline V gene (reference sequence). V gave up 4 bases and J gave up 0 bases, with 10 bases separating them. The CDR3 DNA sequence: TGCAGTGCTACGCAGGGCCTCTCCTACGAGCAGTACTTC. It specifies CSATQGLSYEQYF.

The chain employs TRBV7-9 and TRBJ1-1; D may be TRBD1 (5 bases). V was clipped by 4 bases and J by 3 bases, with 15 bases between them. The CDR3 is 15 residues long. The germline V gene has CDR1 SEHNR and CDR2 FQNEAQ (reference sequence). The CDR3 nucleotides read TGTGCCAGCAGCTACATCGGGGGGGTGGACACTGAAGCTTTCTTT. Amino acids: CASSYIGGVDTEAFF.

This clonotype came up many times. The V call is TRBV28, the J call TRBJ1-6, with unresolved D. V gave up 8 bases and J gave up 2 bases, with 10 bases separating them. Germline values: CDR1 MDHEN, CDR2 SYDVKM. The CDR3 sequence is 14 residues long. The CDR3 bases are TGTGCCAGCTGGCCAGAAACCTATAATTCACCCCTCCACTTT. Its translation is CASWPETYNSPLHF.

The chain has TRBV29-1 and TRBJ1-2; a possible D gene is TRBD1 (5 bases). Trimming shortened V by 4 bases and J by 2 bases, and 14 bases separated the two germline ends. CDR3 size: 14 residues. Per the germline V gene, CDR1 is SQVTM and CDR2 is ANQGSEA. The CDR3 bases are TGCAGCGTTGTCGGCAGGGAATCGAACTATGGCTACACCTTC. This encodes CSVVGRESNYGYTF.

This clonotype has only a few counts. This chain connects TRBV7-2 to TRBJ2-1, with TRBD2 identical over 7 bases. The V gene's germline CDR1 is SGHTA and CDR2 FQGNSA. CDR3 length: 14 residues. V lost 6 bases and J lost 2; bases outside the gene matches: 4. The CDR3 protein is CASSTSGAYNEQFF. In nucleotides, the CDR3 is TGTGCCAGCAGTACCAGCGGGGCCTACAATGAGCAGTTCTTC. Filled out from reference TRBV7-2 and TRBJ2-1, the complete variable domain reads GAGVSQSPSNKVTEKGKDVELRCDPISGHTALYWYRQSLGQGLEFLIYFQGNSAPDKSGLPSDRFSAERTGGSVSTLTIQRTQQEDSAVYLCASSTSGAYNEQFFGPGTRLTVL.

The chain has TRBV6-2 or TRBV6-3 and TRBJ1-1; D is possibly TRBD1 (6 bases). The germline CDR1 and CDR2 sequences are MNHEY and SVGEGT. The length of the CDR3 is 16 residues. V shed 3 bases and J shed 1 base, with 15 bases lying between them. The CDR3 sequence is CASSYEGGKRNTEAFF. CDR3 bases: TGTGCCAGCAGTTATGAGGGGGGGAAACGGAACACTGAAGCTTTCTTT.

Ten or more counts support this clonotype. J is TRBJ2-7 and V is TRBV7-8; 7 bases agree with TRBD1. J gave up 1 base and V 1 base, and 4 bases lay outside the gene matches. CDR1 and CDR2 from the germline V gene are SGHVS and FQNEAQ. The CDR3 length is 15 residues. CDR3 coding DNA: TGTGCCAGCAGCTTAGGTGGGGACAGTTCCTACGAGCAGTACTTC. As protein: CASSLGGDSSYEQYF. The variable domain in full, with the rest retrieved from reference TRBV7-8 and TRBJ2-7, is GAGVSQSPRYKVAKRGQDVALRCDPISGHVSLFWYQQALGQGPEFLTYFQNEAQLDKSGLPSDRFFAERPEGSVSTLKIQRTQQEDSAVYLCASSLGGDSSYEQYFGPGTRLTVT.

This clonotype was seen ten or more times. The V and J genes are TRBV7-2 and TRBJ2-7, with TRBD2 matching over 11 bases. This CDR3 contains 14 residues. Germline V gene lookup returns CDR1 SGHTA and CDR2 FQGNSA. The V segment lost 5 bases and the J segment 2 bases; nucleotides outside the gene matches: 2. DNA of the CDR3: TGTGCCAGCAGCCCGACTAGCGGGGCCTACGAGCAGTACTTC. Amino acid sequence: CASSPTSGAYEQYF.

The CDR3 bases are TGTGCCACGGACAGAGACAATGAGCAGTTCTTC. Protein product: CATDRDNEQFF. J is TRBJ2-1 and V is TRBV24-1; TRBD1 is a possible D gene (6 bases). The CDR3 length is 11 residues. Trimming took off 10 bases at V and 5 bases at J, with 8 bases between the two ends. CDR1 KGHDR and CDR2 SFDVKD come from the germline V gene.

On this clonotype: A single base separates this from a much larger clone, so it may be a read error. CDR3: CASVTQDVDEQYF. The CDR3, as DNA: TGTGCCAGCGTTACACAGGACGTGGACGAGCAGTACTTC. The chain employs TRBV7-6 and TRBJ2-7; D may be TRBD1 (5 bases). Germline V gene lookup returns CDR1 SGHVS and CDR2 FNYEAQ. V was shortened by 8 bases and J by 5 bases, with 16 bases between the two germline ends. CDR3 size: 13 residues.